This TCR beta chain was identified during a study of T cell responses to AZD1222 COVID-19 vaccine. Notes on the study in general: There were vaccine-associated CD4 TCRs across spike, dominant at 160-218 and 743-854.

In the case of this clone: The antigen is unknown.

V dropped 3 bases and J dropped 0 bases, with 8 bases sitting between them. Germline V gives CDR1 LNHDA, CDR2 SQIVND (reference sequence). CDR3 length: 14 amino acids. Sequencing used immunoSEQ multiplex PCR; TCRdb keeps in-frame clones, though not all of them. The sample gives under 50,000 clones, approximately 85% of which show up once; 26% is in the top ten. The chain recombines TRBV19 with TRBJ1-1; D is perhaps TRBD1 (5 bases). Material: peripheral blood, obtained 28 days after the second dose of the MenACWY control vaccine. The clonotype comes from an adult who received the MenACWY meningococcal vaccine as a control. The CDR3 protein is CASSITRVNTEAFF. DNA of the CDR3: TGTGCCAGTAGTATCACCAGGGTGAACACTGAAGCTTTCTTT.